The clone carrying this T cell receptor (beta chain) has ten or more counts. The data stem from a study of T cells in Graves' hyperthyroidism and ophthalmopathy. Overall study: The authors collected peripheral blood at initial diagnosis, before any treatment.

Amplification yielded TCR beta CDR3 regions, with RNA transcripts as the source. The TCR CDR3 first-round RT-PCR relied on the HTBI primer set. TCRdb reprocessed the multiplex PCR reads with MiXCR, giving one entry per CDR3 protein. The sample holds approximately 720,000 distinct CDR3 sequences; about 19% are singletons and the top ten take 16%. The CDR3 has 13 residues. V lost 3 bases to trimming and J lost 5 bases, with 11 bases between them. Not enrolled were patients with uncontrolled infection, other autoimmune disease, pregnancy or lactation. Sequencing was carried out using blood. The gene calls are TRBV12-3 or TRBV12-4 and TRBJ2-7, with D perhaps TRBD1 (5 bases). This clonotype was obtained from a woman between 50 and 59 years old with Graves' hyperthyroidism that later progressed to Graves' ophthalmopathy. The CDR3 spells CASSLAGIHEQYF. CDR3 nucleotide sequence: TGTGCCAGCAGTTTGGCAGGGATACACGAGCAGTACTTC.